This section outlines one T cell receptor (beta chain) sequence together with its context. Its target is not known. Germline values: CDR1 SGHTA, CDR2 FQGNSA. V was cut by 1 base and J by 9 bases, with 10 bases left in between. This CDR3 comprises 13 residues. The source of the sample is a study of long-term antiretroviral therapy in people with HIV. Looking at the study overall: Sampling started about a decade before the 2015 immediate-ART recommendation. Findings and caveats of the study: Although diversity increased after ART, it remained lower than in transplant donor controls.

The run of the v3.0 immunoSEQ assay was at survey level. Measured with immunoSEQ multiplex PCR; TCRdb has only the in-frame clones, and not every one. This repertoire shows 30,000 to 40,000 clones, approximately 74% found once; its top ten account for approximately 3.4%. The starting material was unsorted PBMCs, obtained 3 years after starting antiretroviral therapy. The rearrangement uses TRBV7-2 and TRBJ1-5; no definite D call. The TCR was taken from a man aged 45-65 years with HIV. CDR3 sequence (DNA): TGTGCCAGCAGCTTAGACGTTCGTCGGCCCCAGCATTTT. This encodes CASSLDVRRPQHF.